The entry below describes one T cell receptor beta chain. The data stem from a study of blood T cell repertoires in COVID-19. On the study more broadly: Spain, Italy and the United States supplied samples that represented acute and convalescent COVID-19. Sources were T cells, B-cell-depleted T cells, or PBMCs; the material itself was cDNA or gDNA.

This CDR3 contains 17 residues. Germline V gene data show CDR1 as MGHRA and CDR2 as YSYEKL. V was shortened by 0 bases and J by 9 bases, with 21 bases between the two germline ends. Sequenced by immunoSEQ multiplex PCR; TCRdb stores in-frame clones only, minus some. The top ten hold about 18% of the sample, which has 150,000 to 200,000 clones, about 92% seen once. Material for sequencing was peripheral blood. The gene calls are TRBV4-1 and TRBJ1-3, with D perhaps TRBD1 (6 bases). This sequence originates from a man in his 60s with active or convalescent COVID-19. In DNA, the CDR3 is TGCGCCAGCAGCCAAGACAGGACAGCGGGGAGGGAGAGCACCATATATTTT. Amino acid sequence: CASSQDRTAGRESTIYF.